These T cell receptor beta chains were read from a single sample in a study of T cell responses to AZD1222 COVID-19 vaccine. The method was immunoSEQ multiplex PCR; TCRdb's version includes in-frame clones alone and lacks a portion of them. The sample lists over 85,000 clones, 87% occurring once. The specimen comprised peripheral blood, sampled on day 0 of AZD1222 vaccination. These receptors all come from an adult in good health. Both conserved end residues are part of each CDR3. D genes are given only for firm matches. Only part of the rows carry a size: once, few, many, or a class if the clone is expanded.

j_call	clone_size	cdr3_length	v_call	d_call	cdr3_aa	cdr3_nt
TRBJ2-7	once	16	TRBV7-9	-	CASSSDRGRDYGRQYF	TGTGCCAGCAGCTCTGACAGGGGAAGGGACTATGGACGGCAGTACTTC
TRBJ2-7	-	14	TRBV28	TRBD2	CASTSGGPLYEQYF	TGTGCCAGCACCTCGGGAGGGCCCCTATACGAGCAGTACTTC
TRBJ1-2	-	12	TRBV30	TRBD1	CAWSAQGERYTF	TGTGCCTGGAGTGCCCAGGGGGAACGCTACACCTTC
TRBJ1-2	once	15	TRBV7-3	-	CASSLGPRDTGGYTF	TGTGCCAGCAGCTTAGGGCCCCGGGACACAGGGGGCTACACCTTC
TRBJ2-7	-	12	TRBV14	-	CASSQTSYEQYF	TGTGCCAGCAGCCAAACTAGCTACGAGCAGTACTTC
TRBJ2-1	-	15	TRBV6-1	-	CASSEVGTAYNEQFF	TGTGCCAGCAGTGAAGTGGGGACCGCTTACAATGAGCAGTTCTTC
TRBJ1-4	-	17	TRBV4-3	-	CASSQRSRIGTNEKLFF	TGCGCCAGCAGCCAAAGGTCCCGAATCGGTACTAATGAAAAACTGTTTTTT
TRBJ2-7	-	15	TRBV9	-	CASSGRGGTMREQYF	TGTGCCAGCAGCGGGCGGGGCGGCACCATGAGAGAGCAGTACTTC
TRBJ2-3	once	14	TRBV7-2	TRBD1	CASSFNRGADTQYF	TGTGCCAGCAGCTTCAACAGGGGGGCAGATACGCAGTATTTT
TRBJ1-3	-	15	TRBV6-2/TRBV6-3	-	CASSPGGGRWNTIYF	TGTGCCAGCAGCCCCGGCGGGGGCCGGTGGAACACCATATATTTT
TRBJ1-2	-	15	TRBV3-1/TRBV3-2	TRBD1	CASSPRQGTLYGYTF	TGTGCCAGCAGCCCTAGACAGGGGACACTCTATGGCTACACCTTC
TRBJ2-1	-	18	TRBV23-1	-	CASSQSQCGPILFNEQFF	TGCGCCAGCAGTCAATCGCAATGTGGCCCAATCCTCTTCAATGAGCAGTTCTTC
TRBJ2-4	-	16	TRBV19	-	CASSKVAASDKNIQYF	TGTGCCAGTAGTAAGGTTGCAGCTAGCGACAAAAACATTCAGTACTTC
TRBJ1-2	-	14	TRBV6-5	TRBD1	CATRRTGRNYGYTF	TGTGCCACCAGGCGGACAGGGAGGAACTATGGCTACACCTTC
TRBJ1-1	-	13	TRBV5-4	-	CASSSLMNTEAFF	TGTGCCAGCAGCTCGTTAATGAACACTGAAGCTTTCTTT
TRBJ2-2	once	15	TRBV18	TRBD2	CASSPISGKSGELFF	TGTGCCAGCTCACCAATTAGCGGGAAATCCGGGGAGCTGTTTTTT
TRBJ2-4	-	14	TRBV3-1/TRBV3-2	-	CASSQDWAGPIQYF	TGTGCCAGCAGCCAAGATTGGGCTGGGCCCATTCAGTACTTC
TRBJ2-1	-	19	TRBV30	TRBD2	CAWSYTTSGMPPRANEQFF	TGTGCCTGGAGTTACACGACTAGCGGGATGCCCCCGAGGGCCAATGAGCAGTTCTTC
TRBJ2-2	-	17	TRBV6-1	-	CASSEKWYLTNTGELFF	TGTGCCAGCAGTGAAAAGTGGTACCTGACGAACACCGGGGAGCTGTTTTTT
TRBJ1-4	-	16	TRBV6-5	-	CASSFLSTGANEKLFF	TGTGCCAGCAGTTTCCTTTCCACGGGGGCTAATGAAAAACTGTTTTTT
TRBJ2-1	-	17	TRBV5-1	TRBD2	CASSLKISSGGRDEQFF	TGCGCCAGCAGCTTGAAGATTAGTTCGGGGGGTAGAGATGAGCAGTTCTTC
TRBJ1-1	-	12	TRBV4-3	-	CASSLGRSEAFF	TGCGCCAGCAGCCTCGGGAGAAGTGAAGCTTTCTTT
TRBJ1-2	-	13	TRBV30	-	CAWGVYGGYGYTF	TGTGCCTGGGGCGTGTACGGCGGCTATGGCTACACCTTC
TRBJ1-2	-	17	TRBV7-2	-	CASSLTYSQGLGYGYTF	TGTGCCAGCAGTCTCACTTATTCGCAGGGGCTTGGCTATGGCTACACCTTC
TRBJ2-2	-	12	TRBV5-1	-	CASRFDTGELFF	TGCGCCAGCAGATTCGACACCGGGGAGCTGTTTTTT
TRBJ2-3	-	16	TRBV5-4	TRBD2	CASSFGASGERDTQYF	TGTGCCAGCAGCTTCGGGGCTAGCGGGGAACGAGATACGCAGTATTTT
TRBJ1-3	-	13	TRBV28	-	CASSGPSGNTIYF	TGTGCCAGCAGCGGACCCTCTGGAAACACCATATATTTT
TRBJ1-5	-	13	TRBV7-2	-	CASSLAGDQPQHF	TGTGCCAGCAGCTTAGCCGGGGATCAGCCCCAGCATTTT
TRBJ2-1	-	15	TRBV19	-	CASSIEGARYNEQFF	TGTGCCAGTAGTATAGAGGGGGCGCGGTACAATGAGCAGTTCTTC
TRBJ2-7	-	15	TRBV27	TRBD2	CASSLGLAGTYEQYF	TGTGCCAGCAGTTTGGGACTAGCGGGGACCTACGAGCAGTACTTC
TRBJ1-5	-	15	TRBV11-2	-	CASSLDATGSQPQHF	TGTGCCAGCAGCTTAGATGCGACTGGGTCTCAGCCCCAGCATTTT
TRBJ1-1	-	14	TRBV28	TRBD1	CASRPRGMNTEAFF	TGTGCCAGCAGGCCCAGGGGGATGAACACTGAAGCTTTCTTT
TRBJ1-1	-	17	TRBV14	-	CASSQGFWGLTNTEAFF	TGTGCCAGCAGCCAAGGTTTCTGGGGTCTCACTAACACTGAAGCTTTCTTT
TRBJ1-1	-	17	TRBV3-1/TRBV3-2	TRBD1	CASSLARDRGQRTEAFF	TGTGCCAGCAGCCTTGCCCGGGACAGGGGGCAGAGGACTGAAGCTTTCTTT
TRBJ1-5	-	12	TRBV12-3/TRBV12-4	-	CASSFGDQPQHF	TGTGCCAGCAGTTTTGGCGATCAGCCCCAGCATTTT
TRBJ1-3	once	15	TRBV10-3	-	CAISEGPISGNTIYF	TGTGCCATCAGTGAGGGTCCGATCTCTGGAAACACCATATATTTT
TRBJ2-4	-	16	TRBV6-1	-	CASSETAGIAKNIQYF	TGTGCCAGCAGTGAAACGGCAGGGATAGCCAAAAACATTCAGTACTTC
TRBJ2-5	-	14	TRBV11-2	-	CASSPGTAQETQYF	TGTGCCAGCAGCCCAGGGACGGCGCAAGAGACCCAGTACTTC
TRBJ1-1	-	17	TRBV11-3	TRBD1	CASSLGGWTGENTEAFF	TGTGCCAGCAGCTTAGGGGGTTGGACAGGGGAGAACACTGAAGCTTTCTTT
TRBJ1-6	-	15	TRBV11-2	-	CASSLVPGSNSPLHF	TGTGCCAGCAGCTTAGTGCCGGGCAGTAATTCACCCCTCCACTTT
TRBJ2-1	-	12	TRBV28	-	CASSLAYIGQFF	TGTGCCAGCAGTTTAGCCTACATCGGGCAGTTCTTC
TRBJ1-5	-	20	TRBV10-1	TRBD1	CARLRDRTPPGTGIYQSQHF	TGCGCCAGGCTAAGGGATCGTACCCCCCCAGGGACAGGGATCTATCAGTCCCAGCATTTT
TRBJ2-7	once	14	TRBV5-3	-	CARSPNKLAYEQYF	TGTGCCAGAAGCCCCAACAAGTTGGCCTACGAGCAGTACTTC
TRBJ2-3	-	15	TRBV10-1	TRBD2	CASSEASGSWDTQYF	TGCGCCAGCAGTGAGGCTAGCGGGAGTTGGGATACGCAGTATTTT
TRBJ2-1	-	14	TRBV18	TRBD2	CASSPGGSRNEQFF	TGTGCCAGCTCACCGGGGGGGAGCCGGAATGAGCAGTTCTTC
TRBJ2-3	-	11	TRBV20-1	-	CSARGGDTQYF	TGCAGTGCTAGAGGAGGAGATACGCAGTATTTT
TRBJ1-2	-	16	TRBV5-6	-	CASSLAGSLVFYGYTF	TGTGCCAGCAGCTTGGCGGGCAGTCTAGTTTTCTATGGCTACACCTTC
TRBJ2-3	-	15	TRBV7-9	-	CASSFPKYSTDTQYF	TGTGCCAGCAGCTTCCCCAAATATAGCACAGATACGCAGTATTTT
TRBJ1-2	once	12	TRBV6-5	-	CASSYGQGRYTF	TGTGCCAGCAGTTACGGGCAGGGGAGGTACACCTTC
TRBJ1-3	-	14	TRBV6-5	-	CASSIVGTGNTIYF	TGTGCCAGCAGTATAGTGGGGACTGGAAACACCATATATTTT
TRBJ2-3	-	18	TRBV7-3	TRBD1	CASSLMAGTGTVTDTQYF	TGTGCCAGCAGCTTAATGGCCGGGACAGGGACGGTAACAGATACGCAGTATTTT
TRBJ1-4	-	17	TRBV18	-	CASSLLTSRPLNEKLFF	TGTGCCAGCTCACTCCTGACTTCCCGTCCCCTCAATGAAAAACTGTTTTTT
TRBJ2-2	-	15	TRBV18	-	CASSLARSGTGELFF	TGTGCCAGCTCACTTGCCAGGAGCGGGACCGGGGAGCTGTTTTTT
TRBJ1-2	once	14	TRBV11-2	-	CASSTRPISYGYTF	TGTGCCAGCAGCACCCGACCCATATCTTATGGCTACACCTTC
TRBJ1-5	-	18	TRBV28	TRBD1	CASSFPRDRGNSNQPQHF	TGTGCCAGCAGTTTCCCCCGGGACAGGGGGAATAGCAATCAGCCCCAGCATTTT
TRBJ2-7	medium-sized	14	TRBV19	TRBD2	CASSGTSDSYEQYF	TGTGCCAGTTCCGGGACTAGCGACTCCTACGAGCAGTACTTC
TRBJ2-7	-	13	TRBV27	-	CASSLSRVGEQYF	TGTGCCAGCAGTTTATCGAGGGTGGGCGAGCAGTACTTC